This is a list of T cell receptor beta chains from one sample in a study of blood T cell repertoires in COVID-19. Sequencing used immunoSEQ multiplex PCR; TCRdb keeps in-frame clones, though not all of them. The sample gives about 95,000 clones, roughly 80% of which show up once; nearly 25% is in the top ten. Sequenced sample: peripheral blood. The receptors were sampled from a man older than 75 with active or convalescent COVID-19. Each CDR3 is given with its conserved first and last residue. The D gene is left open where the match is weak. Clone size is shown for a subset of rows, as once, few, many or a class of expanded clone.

CDR3: CASSPAFFEHSGNTIYF
DNA: TGTGCCAGCTCACCGGCTTTTTTCGAACACTCTGGAAACACCATATATTTT
size: .
V: TRBV18
D: .
J: TRBJ1-3

CDR3: CASSRQGPFGADTQYF
DNA: TGTGCCAGCAGTCGACAGGGGCCCTTTGGGGCAGATACGCAGTATTTT
size: few
V: TRBV6-2/TRBV6-3
D: TRBD1
J: TRBJ2-3

CDR3: CASSEYRGQYF
DNA: TGTGCCAGCAGTGAATATCGGGGACAGTATTTT
size: .
V: TRBV2
D: .
J: TRBJ2-3

CDR3: CAWNGGGHEQYF
DNA: TGTGCCTGGAATGGGGGAGGCCACGAGCAGTACTTC
size: .
V: TRBV30
D: .
J: TRBJ2-7

CDR3: CASSLGGQGAYGYTF
DNA: TGTGCCAGCAGTTTAGGAGGACAGGGGGCCTATGGCTACACCTTC
size: .
V: TRBV28
D: TRBD1
J: TRBJ1-2

CDR3: CASSPSVSTQYF
DNA: TGTGCCAGCAGCCCGTCTGTCTCGACGCAGTATTTT
size: .
V: TRBV2
D: .
J: TRBJ2-3

CDR3: CAWRVGQGGEKLFF
DNA: TGTGCCTGGAGGGTCGGGCAGGGGGGTGAAAAACTGTTTTTT
size: .
V: TRBV30
D: TRBD1
J: TRBJ1-4

CDR3: CAISEVGTWAIF
DNA: TGTGCCATCAGTGAGGTCGGCACCTGGGCGATTTTT
size: .
V: TRBV10-3
D: .
J: TRBJ1-4

CDR3: CSASQVQGRQETQYF
DNA: TGCAGTGCTAGTCAGGTCCAGGGGCGGCAAGAGACCCAGTACTTC
size: .
V: TRBV20-1
D: .
J: TRBJ2-5

CDR3: CASSTGEGTNTGELFF
DNA: TGTGCCAGCAGCACCGGAGAGGGTACGAACACCGGGGAGCTGTTTTTT
size: once
V: TRBV5-5
D: .
J: TRBJ2-2

CDR3: CASATGNIGELFF
DNA: TGTGCCAGCGCCACAGGGAATATCGGGGAGCTGTTTTTT
size: .
V: TRBV12-3/TRBV12-4
D: .
J: TRBJ2-2

CDR3: CAWSRQNTGELFF
DNA: TGTGCCTGGAGTAGACAAAACACCGGGGAGCTGTTTTTT
size: .
V: TRBV30
D: .
J: TRBJ2-2

CDR3: CASSPGTGRTGEAFF
DNA: TGTGCCAGCAGCCCAGGGACAGGGAGGACGGGTGAAGCTTTCTTT
size: once
V: TRBV3-1/TRBV3-2
D: TRBD1
J: TRBJ1-1

CDR3: CASSQGVTGLYEQYF
DNA: TGCGCCAGCAGCCAAGGCGTAACAGGTCTTTACGAGCAGTACTTC
size: .
V: TRBV4-1
D: .
J: TRBJ2-7

CDR3: CASSLSPRRGDTDTQYF
DNA: TGTGCCAGCAGTTTGTCTCCCCGGCGGGGGGACACAGATACGCAGTATTTT
size: once
V: TRBV28
D: TRBD2
J: TRBJ2-3

CDR3: CASSQRTGDAYEQYF
DNA: TGTGCCAGCAGCCAACGGACCGGGGATGCCTACGAGCAGTACTTC
size: few
V: TRBV7-9
D: .
J: TRBJ2-7

CDR3: CASSYGQSNEKLFF
DNA: TGTGCCAGCAGTTATGGACAGAGTAATGAAAAACTGTTTTTT
size: .
V: TRBV6-6
D: .
J: TRBJ1-4

CDR3: CASSLAVGGQGYTF
DNA: TGTGCCAGCAGCTTAGCGGTCGGGGGGCAAGGCTACACCTTC
size: .
V: TRBV7-2
D: .
J: TRBJ1-2

CDR3: CASSYRTGGAGNTIYF
DNA: TGTGCCAGCAGCTACAGGACAGGGGGGGCTGGAAACACCATATATTTT
size: .
V: TRBV7-9
D: TRBD1
J: TRBJ1-3

CDR3: CSVDQEFSGYTF
DNA: TGCAGCGTAGATCAGGAATTCAGTGGCTACACCTTC
size: .
V: TRBV29-1
D: .
J: TRBJ1-2

CDR3: CASSFGGETQYF
DNA: TGTGCCAGCAGCTTTGGGGGGGAGACCCAGTACTTC
size: once
V: TRBV5-4
D: .
J: TRBJ2-5

CDR3: CATSRGVGLPTGELFF
DNA: TGTGCCACCAGCAGAGGTGTCGGTTTACCCACCGGGGAGCTGTTTTTT
size: once
V: TRBV15
D: .
J: TRBJ2-2

CDR3: CASSEGDRSSGYTF
DNA: TGTGCCAGCAGCGAAGGGGACAGGTCAAGTGGCTACACCTTC
size: few
V: TRBV2
D: TRBD1
J: TRBJ1-2

CDR3: CASSSAGLYNEQFF
DNA: TGTGCCAGCAGCTCAGCGGGGCTCTACAATGAGCAGTTCTTC
size: .
V: TRBV7-2
D: TRBD2
J: TRBJ2-1

CDR3: CASSTTPVGSGEKLFF
DNA: TGTGCCAGTAGTACTACCCCCGTAGGATCGGGTGAAAAACTGTTTTTT
size: .
V: TRBV19
D: .
J: TRBJ1-4

CDR3: CASSLETGISYEQYF
DNA: TGTGCCAGCAGCTTAGAGACAGGCATCTCCTACGAGCAGTACTTC
size: once
V: TRBV11-2
D: .
J: TRBJ2-7

CDR3: CASSANTGLNTEAFF
DNA: TGTGCCAGCAGCGCCAATACAGGGCTGAACACTGAAGCTTTCTTT
size: .
V: TRBV9
D: .
J: TRBJ1-1

CDR3: CASSLTGAGANVLTF
DNA: TGTGCCAGCAGTCTTACAGGGGCTGGGGCCAACGTCCTGACTTTC
size: .
V: TRBV6-5
D: TRBD1
J: TRBJ2-6

CDR3: CASTPQRGGQETQYF
DNA: TGTGCCAGTACCCCGCAGCGGGGAGGGCAAGAGACCCAGTACTTC
size: .
V: TRBV19
D: TRBD2
J: TRBJ2-5

CDR3: CSASTLFWGGNTDTQYF
DNA: TGCAGTGCTAGTACCCTTTTCTGGGGGGGGAACACAGATACGCAGTATTTT
size: once
V: TRBV20-1
D: TRBD2
J: TRBJ2-3

CDR3: CASSDTGANVLTF
DNA: TGTGCCAGCAGTGACACTGGGGCCAACGTCCTGACTTTC
size: .
V: TRBV6-1
D: .
J: TRBJ2-6

CDR3: CASSSRDPGANVLTF
DNA: TGTGCCAGTAGTTCCAGGGATCCGGGGGCCAACGTCCTGACTTTC
size: few
V: TRBV19
D: .
J: TRBJ2-6

CDR3: CATSRDFGDGYTF
DNA: TGTGCCACCAGCAGAGATTTCGGGGATGGCTACACCTTC
size: once
V: TRBV15
D: .
J: TRBJ1-2

CDR3: CASSFSTRGSSYNEQFF
DNA: TGTGCCAGCAGCTTCTCGACCAGGGGGAGCTCCTACAATGAGCAGTTCTTC
size: .
V: TRBV7-2
D: TRBD1
J: TRBJ2-1

CDR3: CSVERTGGENYGYTF
DNA: TGCAGCGTTGAAAGGACAGGGGGAGAGAACTATGGCTACACCTTC
size: .
V: TRBV29-1
D: TRBD1
J: TRBJ1-2

CDR3: CASQGSYTEAFF
DNA: TGTGCCAGCCAGGGTTCGTACACTGAAGCTTTCTTT
size: .
V: TRBV7-9
D: .
J: TRBJ1-1

CDR3: CASSFGDNRVYEQYF
DNA: TGTGCCAGCAGCTTTGGGGACAACAGGGTCTACGAGCAGTACTTC
size: once
V: TRBV7-9
D: .
J: TRBJ2-7

CDR3: CASTQGPTNEKLFF
DNA: TGTGCCAGTACCCAGGGGCCAACTAATGAAAAACTGTTTTTT
size: few
V: TRBV19
D: .
J: TRBJ1-4

CDR3: CASSPDERASNTGELFF
DNA: TGTGCCAGCAGCCCTGATGAGCGGGCCTCGAACACCGGGGAGCTGTTTTTT
size: .
V: TRBV9
D: .
J: TRBJ2-2

CDR3: CASSLGTRGGLNYGYTF
DNA: TGTGCCAGCAGCCTGGGGACAAGAGGGGGCCTTAACTATGGCTACACCTTC
size: .
V: TRBV7-9
D: TRBD1
J: TRBJ1-2

CDR3: CASSEGGRGDNEQFF
DNA: TGTGCCAGCAGTGAGGGGGGAAGAGGGGACAATGAGCAGTTCTTC
size: .
V: TRBV25-1
D: .
J: TRBJ2-1

CDR3: CASSKSGTDYGYTF
DNA: TGTGCCAGCAGTAAATCCGGGACAGACTATGGCTACACCTTC
size: .
V: TRBV6-5
D: TRBD1
J: TRBJ1-2

CDR3: CASKGQGANYGYTF
DNA: TGTGCCAGCAAGGGACAGGGGGCAAACTATGGCTACACCTTC
size: once
V: TRBV28
D: TRBD1
J: TRBJ1-2

CDR3: CASSLEGAAVKKLFF
DNA: TGCGCCAGCAGCTTGGAAGGGGCGGCTGTAAAAAAACTGTTTTTT
size: .
V: TRBV5-1
D: .
J: TRBJ1-4

CDR3: CASRLGGEQFF
DNA: TGTGCCAGCAGACTAGGGGGTGAGCAGTTCTTC
size: once
V: TRBV2
D: .
J: TRBJ2-1

CDR3: CAISEGVTGQSGNTIYF
DNA: TGTGCCATCAGTGAGGGGGTGACAGGGCAATCTGGAAACACCATATATTTT
size: .
V: TRBV10-3
D: TRBD1
J: TRBJ1-3

CDR3: CASSRPTDPYEQYF
DNA: TGTGCCAGCAGCCGGCCGACAGACCCCTACGAGCAGTACTTC
size: .
V: TRBV6-7
D: .
J: TRBJ2-7

CDR3: CASSRHRDSYEQYF
DNA: TGTGCCAGCAGCCGCCACAGGGACTCCTACGAGCAGTACTTC
size: .
V: TRBV7-9
D: .
J: TRBJ2-7

CDR3: CASSPRTGTVHEQYF
DNA: TGTGCCAGCAGTCCCCGGACAGGGACGGTCCACGAGCAGTACTTC
size: .
V: TRBV27
D: TRBD1
J: TRBJ2-7

CDR3: CASSRTRGHGELFF
DNA: TGTGCCAGCAGTCGGACTCGCGGCCACGGGGAGCTGTTTTTT
size: .
V: TRBV6-5
D: .
J: TRBJ2-2

CDR3: CASSLSPTEAFF
DNA: TGCGCCAGCAGCTTGTCCCCGACAGAAGCTTTCTTT
size: .
V: TRBV5-1
D: .
J: TRBJ1-1

CDR3: CASSLRQGSNEKLFF
DNA: TGTGCCAGCTCACTTCGTCAGGGATCTAATGAAAAACTGTTTTTT
size: .
V: TRBV18
D: .
J: TRBJ1-4

CDR3: CASSSPGQVHENTEAFF
DNA: TGTGCCAGCAGCTCACCGGGACAGGTTCACGAGAACACTGAAGCTTTCTTT
size: .
V: TRBV28
D: TRBD1
J: TRBJ1-1

CDR3: CASSRGQEETQYF
DNA: TGCGCCAGCAGCCGGGGACAGGAAGAGACCCAGTACTTC
size: .
V: TRBV5-1
D: TRBD1
J: TRBJ2-5

CDR3: CASSKGDEQYF
DNA: TGTGCCAGCAGTAAGGGGGACGAGCAGTACTTC
size: .
V: TRBV27
D: .
J: TRBJ2-7

CDR3: CASSQEGQGNSPLHF
DNA: TGTGCCAGCAGCCAAGAGGGACAGGGAAATTCACCCCTCCACTTT
size: .
V: TRBV4-2
D: TRBD1
J: TRBJ1-6

CDR3: CASSQGGETQYF
DNA: TGTGCCAGCAGCCAGGGGGGAGAGACCCAGTACTTC
size: few
V: TRBV12-3/TRBV12-4
D: .
J: TRBJ2-5

CDR3: CASSQELASGVYEQYF
DNA: TGCGCCAGCAGCCAAGAGTTGGCCAGCGGGGTCTACGAGCAGTACTTC
size: .
V: TRBV4-3
D: TRBD2
J: TRBJ2-7

CDR3: CATSDPGTGGIYGYTF
DNA: TGTGCCACCAGTGACCCTGGGACAGGGGGCATCTATGGCTACACCTTC
size: .
V: TRBV24-1
D: TRBD1
J: TRBJ1-2

CDR3: CATSLQGATEAFF
DNA: TGTGCCACCAGCCTTCAAGGGGCCACTGAAGCTTTCTTT
size: .
V: TRBV15
D: .
J: TRBJ1-1